This TCR beta chain was identified in a study of early T cells in non-severe SARS-CoV-2 infection. Regarding the study as a whole: Private and CD4 specificities were missed by VDJdb matching, skewed to anti-spike CD8.

From the 5' RACE reads, TCRdb called clonotypes with MiXCR, one entry per CDR3 protein. The sample contains about 83,000 distinct CDR3 sequences, more than 9% of which appear only once. Concerning this clonotype: Its antigen is currently unknown.

J was trimmed by 5 bases and V by 9 bases; bases with no gene match: 4. The CDR3 is 12 residues long. CDR1 MNHNS and CDR2 SASEGT come from the germline V gene. The sequencing here drew on whole blood, taken at baseline. The chain carries TRBV6-1 and TRBJ1-1; 9 positions match TRBD1. This receptor was identified in an adult who was a healthcare worker with PCR-confirmed SARS-CoV-2 infection or an uninfected control (not recorded which). DNA of the CDR3: TGTGCCAGTGACAGGGGGAAGACTGAAGCTTTCTTT. This sequence encodes CASDRGKTEAFF.